These 9 T cell receptor beta chains originate from one sample sequenced in a study of cytomegalovirus exposure and HLA in healthy donors (dated by TCRdb to about 2017). Preparation of the library involved the immunoSEQ multiplex PCR assay. The table was pulled from immuneACCESS by TCRdb, which kept in-frame rearrangements only. Such tables lose some clones; where checked, under half of the loss comes from unresolved V genes, and the rest has no known cause. The sample table shows 190,000 or so clones, and around 82% are seen once. Approximately 2.9% of the sample rests with the top ten. The sequencing input was PBMCs. The receptors stem from a woman aged 18-30 years in good health and CMV-seropositive.

The chain employs TRBV2 and TRBJ2-3, with 9 bases identical to TRBD2. The CDR3 runs to 14 residues. Germline CDR1 and CDR2: SNHLY and FYNNEI. V was clipped by 6 bases and J by 6 bases; unmatched bases: 7. In nucleotides, the CDR3 is TGTGCCAGCAGAGGTAGTAGCGGGGGTGATACGCAGTATTTT. Its translation: CASRGSSGGDTQYF.

The chain employs TRBV27 and TRBJ2-1; maybe TRBD2 (6 bases). Trimming removed 7 bases at V and 2 bases at J, with 12 bases between. The CDR3 length is 14 residues. Germline V gene lookup returns CDR1 MNHEY and CDR2 SMNVEV (reference sequence). The CDR3 reads CASKNTGAYNEQFF. The CDR3 region has the DNA TGTGCCAGCAAGAATACGGGGGCCTACAATGAGCAGTTCTTC.

The rearrangement joins TRBV27 to TRBJ1-4; the match to TRBD1 covers 9 bases. From germline, CDR1 is MNHEY and CDR2 SMNVEV (reference sequence). The CDR3 length is 14 residues. J gave up 5 bases and V 6 bases, and 4 bases lay outside the gene matches. CDR3 in amino acids: CASSPGTGNEKLFF. CDR3 nucleotide sequence: TGTGCCAGCAGCCCCGGGACAGGGAATGAAAAACTGTTTTTT.

This chain uses TRBV2 with TRBJ1-1; weak D call: TRBD1 (6 bases). The CDR3 covers 12 residues. Germline values: CDR1 SNHLY, CDR2 FYNNEI. V lost 7 bases, J lost 8 bases, and 14 bases lay in between. DNA for the CDR3: TGTGCCAGCAACCTACAGGGTAGGGAAGCTTTCTTT. Protein product: CASNLQGREAFF.

V and J are TRBV6-5 and TRBJ2-2; D remains unclear. This CDR3 has 15 residues. Trimming pared 6 bases from V and 4 bases from J, leaving 15 bases between. Germline V gene data show CDR1 as MNHEY and CDR2 as SVGAGI. In DNA form, the CDR3 reads TGTGCCAGCAGATCGACAAGAAAAGTCACCGGGGAGCTGTTTTTT. Protein product: CASRSTRKVTGELFF.

There are a few counts of this clone. V gene TRBV6-1 combines with J gene TRBJ1-1; D remains ambiguous. Looked up from germline, CDR1 is MNHNS and CDR2 is SASEGT. The CDR3 is made up of 11 amino acids. The germline V and J ends were trimmed by 7 bases and 0 bases, with 3 bases remaining between them. The CDR3, as DNA: TGTGCCAGCACCGTGAACACTGAAGCTTTCTTT. This codes for CASTVNTEAFF.

The gene calls are TRBV6-1 and TRBJ2-1, with D possibly TRBD1 on 5 matching bases. The CDR3 contains 12 residues. CDR1 MNHNS and CDR2 SASEGT come from the germline V gene. V lost 6 bases and J lost 7, with 10 bases in between. The CDR3 protein is CASSKQENEQFF. The CDR3 coding sequence is TGTGCCAGCAGCAAACAGGAGAATGAGCAGTTCTTC.

In its sample, this clone was seen once. V usage is TRBV7-3 and J usage is TRBJ1-5; D remains ambiguous. V lost 8 bases to trimming and J lost 1 base, with 15 bases between them. The germline V gene encodes CDR1 SGHTA and CDR2 FQGTGA. This CDR3 is 15 amino acids long. The chain's CDR3 is CASQPEGGSNQPQHF. The CDR3 bases are TGTGCCAGCCAGCCCGAGGGCGGGAGCAATCAGCCCCAGCATTTT. Together with reference TRBV7-3 and TRBJ1-5, the CDR3 gives the full variable domain: GAGVSQTPSNKVTEKGKYVELRCDPISGHTALYWYRQSLGQGPEFLIYFQGTGAADDSGLPNDRFFAVRPEGSVSTLKIQRTERGDSAVYLCASQPEGGSNQPQHFGDGTRLSIL.

This clone showed up just once. A junction boundary mismatches the germline segment, possibly from a read error. This chain uses TRBV4-1 with TRBJ1-2, with D uncertain. CDR1 is MGHRA, CDR2 YSYEKL, per germline. This CDR3 comprises 14 residues. The CDR3 loop is CASSQGSNVPLSFF. The CDR3 DNA follows: TGCGCCAGCAGCCAAGGTAGCAACGTACCCCTTTCTTTCTTC.